This TCR beta chain was captured in a study of blood T cell repertoires in COVID-19. Everyone who took part was about 18 to 90 years old, and they came from about two dozen US areas. Which cohort a participant joined came from the clinical history participants gave. Authors' methods: Amplification with reference gene primers provided the estimates of nucleated cell counts. The protocol was immunoSEQ multiplex PCR, while the TCRdb copy is restricted to in-frame clones and leaves out a portion. The D gene and trimming were derived from the DNA, and the V and J assignments and clone size from that table. This sample has around 250,000 clones; roughly 85% occur once, and the top ten carry under 2.5%. This CDR3 region has 14 residues. V was shortened by 4 bases and J by 7 bases, with 16 bases between the two germline ends. CDR1 SQVTM and CDR2 ANQGSEA come from the germline V gene.

The rearrangement links TRBV29-1 to TRBJ2-2; a weak D match, TRBD2 (5 bases). This sequence originates from a woman aged 45 to 65 who had recovered from COVID-19. Sequencing was carried out using PBMCs or T cells enriched from blood (not recorded which). The CDR3 nucleotides are TGCAGCGTTGTGGGTCGCGGGCCTGTCGGGGAGCTGTTTTTT. It translates to CSVVGRGPVGELFF.